The 25 T cell receptor beta chains reported below all come from one sample, sequenced in a study of T cell repertoires in cytomegalovirus infection. No antigens are known for them. MiXCR, applied by TCRdb to the reads, yields one record per CDR3 protein. The sample has hundreds of thousands of distinct CDR3 sequences, about 31% seen once. This material consisted of cultured CD8+ T cells from PBMCs, taken from culture after CMV antigen stimulation. The receptors shown here come from a human donor in good health (CMV status not recorded). Some clones in this sample may be carry-over from other donors' samples.

This clonotype was observed a handful of times. The chain employs TRBV24-1 and TRBJ2-2; D gene ambiguous. CDR3 length equals 14 residues. Per the germline V gene, CDR1 is KGHDR and CDR2 is SFDVKD. The germline V and J ends were trimmed by 9 bases and 7 bases, with 17 bases remaining between them. CDR3 DNA sequence: TGTGCCACCCTCTCTCAGTGGAGCGTCGGGGAGCTGTTTTTT. Its translation is CATLSQWSVGELFF.

The sample holds many counts of this clonotype. This chain uses TRBV7-8 with TRBJ1-2; 7 bases agree with TRBD1. Per germline, CDR1 SGHVS and CDR2 FQNEAQ. With 5 bases clipped from V and 8 bases from J, the junction kept 8 bases outside the gene matches. The CDR3 consists of 13 residues. The CDR3 spells CASSPDRVTGYTF. For the CDR3, the DNA is TGTGCCAGCAGCCCCGACAGGGTGACCGGCTACACCTTC.

The V and J genes are TRBV7-6 and TRBJ2-1; 7 bases fit TRBD2. The CDR3 sequence is 13 residues long. In germline, CDR1 is SGHVS, CDR2 FNYEAQ. Unmatched junction bases numbered 7, after V lost 1 base and J lost 13 bases. This CDR3 is CASSLGAGTLQFF. CDR3 nucleotide sequence: TGTGCCAGCAGCTTAGGAGCGGGGACTCTACAGTTCTTC. Using reference TRBV7-6 and TRBJ2-1 for the parts outside the CDR3, the full variable domain is GAGVSQSPRYKVTKRGQDVALRCDPISGHVSLYWYRQALGQGPEFLTYFNYEAQQDKSGLPNDRFSAERPEGSISTLTIQRTEQRDSAMYRCASSLGAGTLQFFGPGTRLTVL.

This clonotype was counted only a few times. The rearrangement joins TRBV7-6 to TRBJ2-2; D is perhaps TRBD2 (5 bases). Trimming removed 0 bases at V and 8 bases at J, with 13 bases between. Germline V gives CDR1 SGHVS, CDR2 FNYEAQ. There are 15 residues in the CDR3. CDR3: CASSLAYEGPGELFF. CDR3 sequence (DNA): TGTGCCAGCAGCTTAGCGTACGAGGGTCCGGGGGAGCTGTTTTTT.

The genes are TRBV4-1 and TRBJ2-7; D is possibly TRBD2 (7 bases). Looked up from germline, CDR1 is MGHRA and CDR2 is YSYEKL. The CDR3 spans 15 residues. The V end was cut by 1 base, the J end by 2 bases, with 12 bases between. The CDR3: CASSQVAGATYEQYV. The CDR3 nucleotides read TGCGCCAGCAGCCAAGTCGCGGGGGCCACCTACGAGCAGTACGTC.

This clonotype was found a few times. CDR3 protein: CSVGGGFDGGYTF. CDR3 in DNA: TGCAGCGTTGGAGGGGGCTTTGATGGTGGCTACACCTTC. The rearrangement links TRBV29-1 to TRBJ1-2, with 7 bases matching TRBD1. Germline V gene sequence: CDR1 SQVTM, CDR2 ANQGSEA. The CDR3 consists of 13 residues. The V segment lost 4 bases and the J segment 7 bases; nucleotides outside the gene matches: 9.

This clonotype appeared many times. The chain links TRBV19 to TRBJ2-7, with a possible D match to TRBD1 (6 bases). Germline CDR1 LNHDA, CDR2 SQIVND (reference sequence). Trimming removed 3 bases at V and 3 bases at J, with 18 bases between. There are 16 residues in the CDR3. Here the CDR3 DNA reads TGTGCCAGTAGTATTTATGGTTCGGGACATCGCTACGAGCAGTACTTC. Its translation: CASSIYGSGHRYEQYF.

This clonotype was observed many times. The chain combines TRBV7-2 with TRBJ2-5; D not resolved. CDR1 is SGHTA and CDR2 is FQGNSA in the germline V gene. The CDR3 loop spans 13 amino acids. V lost 5 bases to trimming and J lost 2 bases, with 9 bases between them. The CDR3 sequence is CASSLENQETQYF. As DNA, the CDR3 is TGTGCCAGCAGCCTCGAAAATCAAGAGACCCAGTACTTC.

The CDR3 protein is CATSGFGTSGSRHEQFF. CDR3 in DNA: TGTGCCACCAGTGGGTTTGGAACTAGCGGGAGTAGGCATGAGCAGTTCTTC. The V gene is TRBV24-1, the J gene TRBJ2-1, with 11 bases aligning to TRBD2. The V and J ends lost 5 bases and 8 bases, in that order; junction bases with no gene match: 13. Looked up from germline, CDR1 is KGHDR and CDR2 is SFDVKD. This CDR3 has 17 residues.

The V call is TRBV12-3 or TRBV12-4, the J call TRBJ2-2, with D possibly being TRBD1 or TRBD2 (7 bases each). The CDR3 has 14 residues. The CDR3 DNA is TGTGCTTCACATAGGGAGGGGGCGGCCGGGGAGCTGTTTTTT. It translates to CASHREGAAGELFF.

The chain carries TRBV7-9 and TRBJ2-7, with D perhaps matching TRBD1 (6 bases). This CDR3 contains 15 residues. The germline V gene encodes CDR1 SEHNR and CDR2 FQNEAQ (reference sequence). V gave up 3 bases and J gave up 3 bases, with 15 bases separating them. This CDR3 reads CASSFDGQRLYEQYV. The CDR3 DNA follows: TGTGCCAGCAGCTTCGATGGACAGAGGCTCTACGAGCAGTACGTC.

The rearrangement links TRBV5-4 to TRBJ2-7; 12 nucleotides match TRBD2. The V and J ends lost 4 bases and 10 bases, in that order; junction bases with no gene match: 6. The CDR3 loop spans 13 amino acids. The germline V gene encodes CDR1 SGHNT and CDR2 YYREEE (reference sequence). CDR3: CASSPGLAGFQYV. For the CDR3, the DNA is TGTGCCAGCAGCCCCGGACTAGCGGGGTTTCAGTACGTC.

This clonotype has a count of ten or more. The rearrangement joins TRBV7-2 to TRBJ2-1; unclear D gene. This CDR3 is 15 amino acids long. The V end lost 5 bases, the J end lost 8 bases, and 19 bases lay between the germline ends. The germline V gene encodes CDR1 SGHTA and CDR2 FQGNSA. The CDR3 loop is CASSLYPGPTDEQFF. DNA for the CDR3: TGTGCCAGCAGCCTTTATCCGGGCCCTACCGATGAGCAGTTCTTC.

Turning to this clonotype: Germline and junction disagree at one end, which may indicate a read error. V usage is TRBV7-3 and J usage is TRBJ1-1, with D possibly being TRBD1 (6 bases). Germline lookup yields CDR1 SGHTA and CDR2 FQGTGA. The CDR3 is made up of 14 amino acids. The CDR3 nucleotides read TGTGCCAACAGCTTAGGCGGGGGCGGGACTGAAGCTTTCTTT. Amino acids: CANSLGGGGTEAFF.

V is TRBV7-4 and J is TRBJ1-4, with unresolved D. This CDR3 spans 13 amino acids. The germline V gene encodes CDR1 SGHVT and CDR2 SQSDAQ. V lost 4 bases and J lost 5, with 8 bases in between. The CDR3 nucleotides read TGTGCCAGCAGCTCCAGGTGGAATGAAAAACTGTTTTTT. Amino acids: CASSSRWNEKLFF.

This clonotype was counted only a few times. V and J are TRBV9 and TRBJ2-1, with TRBD1 identical over 9 bases. This CDR3 contains 16 residues. Germline-derived CDR1 and CDR2 are SGDLS and YYNGEE. V trimming: 4 bases; J trimming: 4 bases; junction bases outside the gene matches: 9. CDR3 sequence (DNA): TGTGCCAGCAGCCCTCAGGGACAGGGCAATTACAATGAGCAGTTCTTC. Amino acids: CASSPQGQGNYNEQFF.

A single count supports this clonotype. A junction boundary mismatches the germline segment, possibly from a read error. The V gene is TRBV13, the J gene TRBJ2-7; D gene uncertain. The CDR3 covers 13 residues. In germline, CDR1 is PRHDT, CDR2 FYEKMQ (reference sequence). This CDR3 reads CASSLVPSNEQYF. The CDR3 region has the DNA TGTGCCAGCAGCTTAGTCCCCTCCAACGAGCAGTACTTC.

This clonotype was recorded a few times. The V and J genes are TRBV27 and TRBJ1-1; D perhaps matches TRBD1 (5 bases). V was shortened by 4 bases and J by 12 bases, with 18 bases between the two germline ends. This CDR3 has 13 residues. Per germline, CDR1 MNHEY and CDR2 SMNVEV (reference sequence). The CDR3 nucleotides are TGTGCCAGCAGTTCCTTGGGGGAGTGGAGATCTTTCTTT. Encoded protein: CASSSLGEWRSFF.

The sample holds a few counts of this clonotype. CDR3 sequence reads: CASREGDRPGNTIYF. The CDR3 region has the DNA TGTGCCAGCAGAGAGGGGGACAGACCTGGAAACACCATATATTTT. The V gene is TRBV6-5, the J gene TRBJ1-3; 7 bases are a match to TRBD1. This CDR3 spans 15 amino acids. The ends lost 6 bases at V and 2 bases at J; junction bases unmatched: 7. Germline lookup yields CDR1 MNHEY and CDR2 SVGAGI.

The chain combines TRBV28 with TRBJ2-2; D is uncertain. V was trimmed by 4 bases and J by 3 bases, leaving 6 bases between them. The CDR3 extends over 13 amino acids. The V gene's germline CDR1 is MDHEN and CDR2 SYDVKM. The CDR3: CASSWGYTGELFF. The CDR3 bases are TGTGCCAGCAGTTGGGGTTACACCGGGGAGCTGTTTTTT.

This clonotype showed up just a few times. The genes are TRBV4-1 and TRBJ2-5; D may be TRBD1 (6 bases). The CDR3 loop spans 17 amino acids. Trimming removed 2 bases at V and 2 bases at J, with 18 bases between. CDR1 MGHRA and CDR2 YSYEKL come from the germline V gene. CDR3 sequence: CASSQPTTGMWQETQYF. CDR3 bases: TGCGCCAGCAGCCAACCCACGACAGGAATGTGGCAAGAGACCCAGTACTTC.

This clonotype was picked up many times. This CDR3 reads CASSFWENTEAFF. In DNA form, the CDR3 reads TGTGCCAGCAGTTTCTGGGAGAACACTGAAGCTTTCTTT. This chain connects TRBV12-3 or TRBV12-4 to TRBJ1-1; no definite D call. The CDR3 sequence is 13 residues long. Trimming left V 3 bases short and J 1 base short, with 6 bases between.

This clonotype was detected only once. The gene calls are TRBV24-1 and TRBJ2-5, with D hard to call. Germline V CDR1 and CDR2: KGHDR, SFDVKD. This CDR3 contains 12 residues. Trimming removed 1 base at V and 3 bases at J, with 2 bases between. The CDR3 DNA follows: TGTGCCACCAGTGATTTTAAAGAGACCCAGTACTTC. It specifies CATSDFKETQYF.

This rearrangement joins TRBV7-9 to TRBJ1-3; D gene unclear. This CDR3 comprises 13 residues. V shed 5 bases and J shed 6 bases, with 11 bases lying between them. CDR1 and CDR2 from the germline V gene are SEHNR and FQNEAQ (reference sequence). The CDR3 DNA sequence: TGTGCCAGCAGCCTGATCCTCGAAAACACCATATATTTT. Translation gives CASSLILENTIYF. Variable domain in full (rest from reference TRBV7-9 and TRBJ1-3): DTGVSQNPRHKITKRGQNVTFRCDPISEHNRLYWYRQTLGQGPEFLTYFQNEAQLEKSRLLSDRFSAERPKGSFSTLEIQRTEQGDSAMYLCASSLILENTIYFGEGSWLTVV.

This clonotype was seen more than once but under ten times. The chain uses TRBV27 and TRBJ1-6; D remains unclear. The CDR3 runs to 13 residues. The germline V gene has CDR1 MNHEY and CDR2 SMNVEV (reference sequence). The V end was cut by 8 bases, the J end by 8 bases, with 13 bases between. The CDR3 DNA is TGTGCCAGCTCGGGAGCACTATATTCACCCCTCCACTTT. It encodes CASSGALYSPLHF.